Listed below are T cell receptor beta chains from one sample, sequenced in a study of T cells after yellow fever vaccination. MiXCR, applied by TCRdb to the 5' RACE reads, yields one record per CDR3 protein. The sample holds some 600,000 distinct CDR3 sequences, around 17% seen once. The sample was PBMCs, taken less than 6 days after the first yellow fever vaccination. The receptors shown here come from a man younger than 35 who received the YFV17D yellow fever vaccine. The CDR3 runs from the conserved cysteine through the conserved F or W. Fields, in order: J gene, clone size, D gene, V gene, CDR3 DNA, CDR3 protein. A D gene is named only where the DNA matches it firmly. Clone size appears in some rows only: once, few, many, or a class for an expanded clone.

J gene: TRBJ1-5; clone size: few; D gene: TRBD1; V gene: TRBV18; CDR3 DNA: TGTGCCAGCTCACCTTTTCCACCTCAGGGGGAATACAATCAGCCCCAGCATTTT; CDR3 protein: CASSPFPPQGEYNQPQHF
J gene: TRBJ2-1; clone size: NA; D gene: NA; V gene: TRBV5-8; CDR3 DNA: TGTGCCAGCAGCCTGGGCACCAGGGCAAGCTCCTACAATGAGCAGTTCTTC; CDR3 protein: CASSLGTRASSYNEQFF
J gene: TRBJ2-7; clone size: NA; D gene: NA; V gene: TRBV6-5; CDR3 DNA: TGTGCCAGCAGTTACTCGCTCGTCCCGACGGGCGAGCAGTACTTC; CDR3 protein: CASSYSLVPTGEQYF
J gene: TRBJ1-1; clone size: NA; D gene: NA; V gene: TRBV29-1; CDR3 DNA: TGCAGCGTTGAGCCAGCGAACACTGAAGCTTTCTTT; CDR3 protein: CSVEPANTEAFF
J gene: TRBJ2-1; clone size: few; D gene: NA; V gene: TRBV12-3/TRBV12-4; CDR3 DNA: TGTGCCAGCAGCTCACGCGGGGATGAGCAGTTCTTC; CDR3 protein: CASSSRGDEQFF
J gene: TRBJ1-3; clone size: few; D gene: TRBD1; V gene: TRBV11-1; CDR3 DNA: TGTGCCAGCAGCTTGGGTTCTGGACAGGGGGCGACTGGAAACACCATATATTTT; CDR3 protein: CASSLGSGQGATGNTIYF
J gene: TRBJ2-7; clone size: NA; D gene: NA; V gene: TRBV27; CDR3 DNA: TGTGCCAGCAGTTTAGTGGCGGGGGACACATCCTACGAGCAGTACTTC; CDR3 protein: CASSLVAGDTSYEQYF
J gene: TRBJ2-3; clone size: few; D gene: TRBD2; V gene: TRBV6-2/TRBV6-3; CDR3 DNA: TGTGCCAGCAGGATAGCGGGCGCAGATACGCAGTATTTT; CDR3 protein: CASRIAGADTQYF
J gene: TRBJ1-2; clone size: many; D gene: NA; V gene: TRBV5-6; CDR3 DNA: TGTGCCAGCAGCTTGTACGGGGCTAACTATGGCTACACCTTC; CDR3 protein: CASSLYGANYGYTF
J gene: TRBJ1-2; clone size: NA; D gene: TRBD1; V gene: TRBV20-1; CDR3 DNA: TGCAGTGCTAGGGGCGACAGGGGAGGCTATGGCTACACCTTC; CDR3 protein: CSARGDRGGYGYTF
J gene: TRBJ2-5; clone size: NA; D gene: TRBD1; V gene: TRBV5-1; CDR3 DNA: TGCGCCAGCAGCCCGGACAGGAAACAAGTAGAGACCCAGTACTTC; CDR3 protein: CASSPDRKQVETQYF
J gene: TRBJ1-1; clone size: few; D gene: NA; V gene: TRBV5-1; CDR3 DNA: TGCGCCAGCCAAACAGGGTCTACTGAAGCTTTCTTT; CDR3 protein: CASQTGSTEAFF
J gene: TRBJ1-4; clone size: NA; D gene: NA; V gene: TRBV12-3/TRBV12-4; CDR3 DNA: TGTGCCAGCAGTCCCACGACAGCCAGGGGTGAAAAACTGTTTTTT; CDR3 protein: CASSPTTARGEKLFF
J gene: TRBJ2-3; clone size: NA; D gene: NA; V gene: TRBV7-2; CDR3 DNA: TGTGCCAGCAGCTTAGGTACCTTCCCTAGCACAGATACGCAGTATTTT; CDR3 protein: CASSLGTFPSTDTQYF
J gene: TRBJ2-5; clone size: NA; D gene: TRBD2; V gene: TRBV20-1; CDR3 DNA: TGCAGTGCTCCTTCCCCGGGGGGGGACTCGGAGACCCAGTACTTC; CDR3 protein: CSAPSPGGDSETQYF
J gene: TRBJ1-2; clone size: many; D gene: NA; V gene: TRBV9; CDR3 DNA: TGTGCCAGCAGCCCCAACTTTCAGGGGAGTGGCTACACCTTC; CDR3 protein: CASSPNFQGSGYTF
J gene: TRBJ1-2; clone size: few; D gene: NA; V gene: TRBV7-9; CDR3 DNA: TGTGCCAGCACCTTCACGGGGAACTATGGCTACACCTTC; CDR3 protein: CASTFTGNYGYTF
J gene: TRBJ2-7; clone size: NA; D gene: NA; V gene: TRBV7-9; CDR3 DNA: TGTGCCAGCAGCCCCTCGGCGGGGGCGCGGGGCTCCGAGCAGTACTTC; CDR3 protein: CASSPSAGARGSEQYF